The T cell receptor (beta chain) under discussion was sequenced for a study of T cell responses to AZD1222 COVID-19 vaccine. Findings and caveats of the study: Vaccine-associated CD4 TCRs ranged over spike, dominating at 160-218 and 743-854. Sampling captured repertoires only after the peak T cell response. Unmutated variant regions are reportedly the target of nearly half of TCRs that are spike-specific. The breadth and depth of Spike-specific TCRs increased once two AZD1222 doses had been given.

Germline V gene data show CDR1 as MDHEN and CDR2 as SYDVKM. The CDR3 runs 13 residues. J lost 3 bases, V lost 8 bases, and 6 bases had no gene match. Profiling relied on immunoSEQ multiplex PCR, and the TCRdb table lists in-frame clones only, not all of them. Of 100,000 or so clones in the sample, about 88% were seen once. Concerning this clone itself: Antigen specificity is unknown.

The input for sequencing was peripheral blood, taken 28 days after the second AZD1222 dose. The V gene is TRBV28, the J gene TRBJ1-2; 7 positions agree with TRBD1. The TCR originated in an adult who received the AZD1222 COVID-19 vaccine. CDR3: CASRDSVDYGYTF. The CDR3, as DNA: TGTGCCAGCCGGGACAGTGTTGACTATGGCTACACCTTC.